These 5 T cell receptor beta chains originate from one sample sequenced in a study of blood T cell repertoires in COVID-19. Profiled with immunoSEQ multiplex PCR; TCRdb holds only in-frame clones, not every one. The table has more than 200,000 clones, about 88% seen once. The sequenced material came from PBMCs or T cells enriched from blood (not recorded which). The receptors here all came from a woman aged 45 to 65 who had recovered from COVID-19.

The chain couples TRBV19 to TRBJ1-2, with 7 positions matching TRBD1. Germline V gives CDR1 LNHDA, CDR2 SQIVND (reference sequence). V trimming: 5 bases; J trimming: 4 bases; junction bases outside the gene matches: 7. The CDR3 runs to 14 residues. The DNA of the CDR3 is TGTGCCAGTAGTCGCCAACAGGGGTCCTATGGCTACACCTTC. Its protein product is CASSRQQGSYGYTF.

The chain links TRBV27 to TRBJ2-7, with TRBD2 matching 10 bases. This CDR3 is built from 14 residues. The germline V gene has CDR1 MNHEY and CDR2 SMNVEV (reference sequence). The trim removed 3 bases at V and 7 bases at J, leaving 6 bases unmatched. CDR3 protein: CASSFSTSGVEQYF. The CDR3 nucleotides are TGTGCCAGCAGTTTCTCCACTAGCGGGGTTGAGCAGTACTTC.

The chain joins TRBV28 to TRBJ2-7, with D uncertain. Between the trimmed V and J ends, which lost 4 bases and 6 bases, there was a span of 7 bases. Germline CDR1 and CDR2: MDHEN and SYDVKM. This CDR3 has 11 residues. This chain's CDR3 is CASSSPTEQYF. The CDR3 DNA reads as TGTGCCAGCAGTTCCCCTACCGAGCAGTACTTC.

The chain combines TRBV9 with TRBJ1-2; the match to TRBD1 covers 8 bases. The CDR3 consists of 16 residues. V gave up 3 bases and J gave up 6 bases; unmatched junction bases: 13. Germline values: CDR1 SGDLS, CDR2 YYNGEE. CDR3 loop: CASSGSWQGAIHGYTF. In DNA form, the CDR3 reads TGTGCCAGCAGCGGTTCGTGGCAGGGGGCAATTCATGGCTACACCTTC.

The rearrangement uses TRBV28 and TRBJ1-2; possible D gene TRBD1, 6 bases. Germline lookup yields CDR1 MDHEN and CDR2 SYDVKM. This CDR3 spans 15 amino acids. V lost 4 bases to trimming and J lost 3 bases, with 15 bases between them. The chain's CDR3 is CASSSWGGEDYGYTF. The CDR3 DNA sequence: TGTGCCAGCAGTTCCTGGGGGGGCGAGGACTATGGCTACACCTTC.